This TCR beta chain was recovered during a study of CD8 T cells in Susac syndrome. The CDR3 is 13 residues long. CDR1 and CDR2 from the germline V gene are DFQATT and SNEGSKA (reference sequence). V dropped 6 bases and J dropped 5 bases, with 14 bases sitting between them. As to this clonotype: Antigen: not known.

The study, taken as a whole, reports: The greatest CD8+ clonal expansion in Susac occurred in TEMRA cells and in active patients.

Sequencing targeted TCR beta in T cells from blood (CD8+ and CD4+). When the RNA was reverse transcribed, random hexamers were used with an input of roughly 0.5 to 1 ug. TCRdb ran MiXCR on the immunoSEQ multiplex PCR reads and lists one entry per CDR3 protein. Of tens of thousands of distinct CDR3 sequences listed, 95% are singletons. Sequenced material: CD8+ T cells from PBMCs. The origin of this receptor is a human donor with Susac syndrome. V is TRBV20-1 and J is TRBJ2-1, with D tentatively TRBD1 or TRBD2 (5 bases each). CDR3 in amino acids: CSATPRDHNEQFF. For the CDR3, the DNA is TGCAGTGCAACCCCCCGGGACCACAATGAGCAGTTCTTC.